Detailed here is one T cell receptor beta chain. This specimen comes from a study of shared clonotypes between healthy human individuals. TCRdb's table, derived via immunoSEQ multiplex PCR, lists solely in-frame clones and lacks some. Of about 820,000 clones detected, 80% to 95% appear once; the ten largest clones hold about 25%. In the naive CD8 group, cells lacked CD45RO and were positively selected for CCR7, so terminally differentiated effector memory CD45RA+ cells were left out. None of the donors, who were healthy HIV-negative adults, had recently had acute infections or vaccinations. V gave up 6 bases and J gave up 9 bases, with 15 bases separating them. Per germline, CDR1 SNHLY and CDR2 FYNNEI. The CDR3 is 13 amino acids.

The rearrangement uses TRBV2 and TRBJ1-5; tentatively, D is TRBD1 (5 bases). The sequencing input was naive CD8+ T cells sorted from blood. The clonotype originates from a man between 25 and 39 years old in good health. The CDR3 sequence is CASRAGPAGPQHF. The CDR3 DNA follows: TGTGCCAGCAGGGCGGGGCCCGCAGGGCCCCAGCATTTT.